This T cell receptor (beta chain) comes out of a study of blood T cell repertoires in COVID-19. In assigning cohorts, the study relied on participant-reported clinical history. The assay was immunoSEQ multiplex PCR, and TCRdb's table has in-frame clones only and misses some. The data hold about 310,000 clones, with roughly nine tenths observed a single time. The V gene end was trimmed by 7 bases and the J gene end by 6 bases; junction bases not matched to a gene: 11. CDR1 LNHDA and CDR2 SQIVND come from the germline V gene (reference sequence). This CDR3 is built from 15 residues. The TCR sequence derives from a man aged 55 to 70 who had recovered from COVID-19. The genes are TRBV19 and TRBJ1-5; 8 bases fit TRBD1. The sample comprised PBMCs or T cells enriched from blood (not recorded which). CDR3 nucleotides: TGTGCCAGTACCACGACAGGGGCGATCCTTCAGCCCCAGCATTTT. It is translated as CASTTTGAILQPQHF.